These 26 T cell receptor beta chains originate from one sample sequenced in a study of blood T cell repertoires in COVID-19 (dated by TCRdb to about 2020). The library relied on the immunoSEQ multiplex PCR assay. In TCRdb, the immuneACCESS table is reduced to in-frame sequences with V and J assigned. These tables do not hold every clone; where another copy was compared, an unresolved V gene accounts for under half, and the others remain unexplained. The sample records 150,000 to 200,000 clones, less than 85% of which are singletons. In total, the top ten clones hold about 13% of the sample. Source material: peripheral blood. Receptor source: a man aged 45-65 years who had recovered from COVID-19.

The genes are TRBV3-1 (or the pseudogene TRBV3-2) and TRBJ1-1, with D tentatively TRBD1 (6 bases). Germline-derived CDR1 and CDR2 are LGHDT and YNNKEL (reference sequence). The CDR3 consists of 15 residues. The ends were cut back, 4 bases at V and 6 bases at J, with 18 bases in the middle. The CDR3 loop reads CASSPTVGGAPEAFF. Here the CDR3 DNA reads TGTGCCAGCAGCCCTACCGTAGGGGGGGCTCCTGAAGCTTTCTTT.

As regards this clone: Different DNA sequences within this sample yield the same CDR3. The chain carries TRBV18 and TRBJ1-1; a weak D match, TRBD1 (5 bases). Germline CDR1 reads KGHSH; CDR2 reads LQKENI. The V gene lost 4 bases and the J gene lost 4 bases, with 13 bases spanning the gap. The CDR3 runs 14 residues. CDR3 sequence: CASSLTGGGTEAFF. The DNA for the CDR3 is TGTGCCAGCTCACTAACGGGCGGGGGCACTGAAGCTTTCTTT.

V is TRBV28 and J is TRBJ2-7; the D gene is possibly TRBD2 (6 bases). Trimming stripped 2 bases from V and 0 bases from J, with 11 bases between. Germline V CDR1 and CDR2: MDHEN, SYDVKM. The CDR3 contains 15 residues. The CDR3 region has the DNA TGTGCCAGCAGTTTAGGAGGGACCTACTCCTACGAGCAGTACTTC. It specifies CASSLGGTYSYEQYF. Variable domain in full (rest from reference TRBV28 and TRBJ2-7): DVKVTQSSRYLVKRTGEKVFLECVQDMDHENMFWYRQDPGLGLRLIYFSYDVKMKEKGDIPEGYSVSREKKERFSLILESASTNQTSMYLCASSLGGTYSYEQYFGPGTRLTVT.

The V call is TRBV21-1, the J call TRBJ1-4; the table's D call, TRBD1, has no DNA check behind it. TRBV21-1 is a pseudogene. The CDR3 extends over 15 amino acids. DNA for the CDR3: TGTGCCAGCACCAGAAAGGAGGAAGGGGGTGAAAAACTGTTTTTT. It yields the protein CASTRKEEGGEKLFF.

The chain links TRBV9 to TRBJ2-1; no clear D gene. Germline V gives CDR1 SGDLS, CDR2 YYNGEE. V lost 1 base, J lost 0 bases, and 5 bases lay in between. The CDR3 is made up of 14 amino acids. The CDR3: CASSVSSSYNEQFF. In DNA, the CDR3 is TGTGCCAGCAGCGTATCTAGCTCCTACAATGAGCAGTTCTTC. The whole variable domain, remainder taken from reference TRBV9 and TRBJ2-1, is DSGVTQTPKHLITATGQRVTLRCSPRSGDLSVYWYQQSLDQGLQFLIQYYNGEERAKGNILERFSAQQFPDLHSELNLSSLELGDSALYFCASSVSSSYNEQFFGPGTRLTVL.

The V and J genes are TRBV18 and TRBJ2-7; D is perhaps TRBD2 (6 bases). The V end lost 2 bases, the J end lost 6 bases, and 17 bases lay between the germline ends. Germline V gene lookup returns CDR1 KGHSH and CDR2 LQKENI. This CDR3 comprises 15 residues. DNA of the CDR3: TGTGCCAGCTCACCAGACCTCGGGACTGCAAGCGAGCAGTACTTC. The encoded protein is CASSPDLGTASEQYF.

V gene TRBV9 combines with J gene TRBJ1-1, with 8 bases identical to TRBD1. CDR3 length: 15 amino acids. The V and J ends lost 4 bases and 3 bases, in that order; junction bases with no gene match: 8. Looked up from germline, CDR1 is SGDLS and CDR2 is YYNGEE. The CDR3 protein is CASSPGQGLDTEAFF. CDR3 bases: TGTGCCAGCAGCCCCGGACAGGGATTGGACACTGAAGCTTTCTTT.

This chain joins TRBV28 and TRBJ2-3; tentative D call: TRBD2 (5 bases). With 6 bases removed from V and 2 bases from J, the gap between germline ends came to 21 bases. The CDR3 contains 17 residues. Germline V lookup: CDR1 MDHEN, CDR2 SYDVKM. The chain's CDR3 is CASRPLTAGGPTDTQYF. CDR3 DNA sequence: TGTGCCAGCAGACCCTTAACTGCTGGAGGCCCCACAGATACGCAGTATTTT.

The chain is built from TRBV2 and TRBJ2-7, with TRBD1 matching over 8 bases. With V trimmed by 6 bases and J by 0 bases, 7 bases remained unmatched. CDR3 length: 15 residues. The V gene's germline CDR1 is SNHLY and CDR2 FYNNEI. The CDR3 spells CASSAGQASSYEQYF. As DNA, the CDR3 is TGTGCCAGCAGCGCGGGACAGGCCAGCTCCTACGAGCAGTACTTC.

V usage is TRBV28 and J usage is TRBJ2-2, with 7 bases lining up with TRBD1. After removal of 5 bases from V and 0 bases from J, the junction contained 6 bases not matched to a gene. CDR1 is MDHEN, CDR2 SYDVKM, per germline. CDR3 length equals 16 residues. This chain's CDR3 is CASSRSDRPNTGELFF. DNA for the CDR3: TGTGCCAGCAGTCGCTCGGACAGGCCGAACACCGGGGAGCTGTTTTTT. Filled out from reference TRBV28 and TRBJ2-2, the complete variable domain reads DVKVTQSSRYLVKRTGEKVFLECVQDMDHENMFWYRQDPGLGLRLIYFSYDVKMKEKGDIPEGYSVSREKKERFSLILESASTNQTSMYLCASSRSDRPNTGELFFGEGSRLTVL.

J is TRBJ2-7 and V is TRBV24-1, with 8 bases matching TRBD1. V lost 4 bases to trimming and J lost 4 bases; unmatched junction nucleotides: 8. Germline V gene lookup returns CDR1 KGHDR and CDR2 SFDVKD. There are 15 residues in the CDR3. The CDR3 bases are TGTGCCACCAGTGACCCTGGACAGGGTGATTACGAGCAGTACTTC. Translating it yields CATSDPGQGDYEQYF.

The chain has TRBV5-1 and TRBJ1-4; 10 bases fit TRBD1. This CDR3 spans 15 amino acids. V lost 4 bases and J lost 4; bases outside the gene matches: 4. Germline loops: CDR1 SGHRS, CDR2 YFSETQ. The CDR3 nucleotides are TGCGCCAGCAGCAATCGGGACAGGGGTAATGAAAAACTGTTTTTT. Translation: CASSNRDRGNEKLFF.

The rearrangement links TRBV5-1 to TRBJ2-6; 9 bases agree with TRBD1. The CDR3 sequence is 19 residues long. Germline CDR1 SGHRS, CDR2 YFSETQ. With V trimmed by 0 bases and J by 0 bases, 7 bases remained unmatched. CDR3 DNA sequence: TGCGCCAGCAGCTTGGAATTGCGGGACAGGGCCTCTGGGGCCAACGTCCTGACTTTC. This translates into CASSLELRDRASGANVLTF. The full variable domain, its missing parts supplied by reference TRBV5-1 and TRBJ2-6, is KAGVTQTPRYLIKTRGQQVTLSCSPISGHRSVSWYQQTPGQGLQFLFEYFSETQRNKGNFPGRFSGRQFSNSRSEMNVSTLELGDSALYLCASSLELRDRASGANVLTFGAGSRLTVL.

This CDR3 reads CASSAPGLAHNEQFF. CDR3 nucleotide sequence: TGTGCCAGCAGCGCCCCGGGACTAGCCCACAATGAGCAGTTCTTC. The chain combines TRBV3-1 (or the pseudogene TRBV3-2) with TRBJ2-1; 9 bases match TRBD2. Germline values: CDR1 LGHDT, CDR2 YNNKEL (reference sequence). There are 15 residues in the CDR3. With V trimmed by 5 bases and J by 5 bases, 7 bases remained unmatched.

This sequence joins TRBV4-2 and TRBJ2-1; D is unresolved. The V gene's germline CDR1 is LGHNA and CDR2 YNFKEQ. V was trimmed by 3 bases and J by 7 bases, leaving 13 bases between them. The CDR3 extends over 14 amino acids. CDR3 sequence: CASSHPLFGNEQFF. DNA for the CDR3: TGTGCCAGCAGCCACCCGTTGTTCGGGAATGAGCAGTTCTTC.

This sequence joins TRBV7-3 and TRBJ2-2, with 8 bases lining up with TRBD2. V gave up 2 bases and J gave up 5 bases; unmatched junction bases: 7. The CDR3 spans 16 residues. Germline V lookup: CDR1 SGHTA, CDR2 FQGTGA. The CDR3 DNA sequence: TGTGCCAGCAGCTTAGCCGGGACTAGTAGAACCGGGGAGCTGTTTTTT. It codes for CASSLAGTSRTGELFF. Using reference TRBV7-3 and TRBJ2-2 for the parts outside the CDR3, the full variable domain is GAGVSQTPSNKVTEKGKYVELRCDPISGHTALYWYRQSLGQGPEFLIYFQGTGAADDSGLPNDRFFAVRPEGSVSTLKIQRTERGDSAVYLCASSLAGTSRTGELFFGEGSRLTVL.

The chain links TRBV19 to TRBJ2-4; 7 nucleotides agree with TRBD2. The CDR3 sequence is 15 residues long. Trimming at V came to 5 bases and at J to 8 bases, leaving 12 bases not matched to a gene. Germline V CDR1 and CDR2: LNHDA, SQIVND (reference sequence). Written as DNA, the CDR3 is TGTGCCAGTAGTGTGGGAGGGCCGGTGAGTGACATTCAGTACTTC. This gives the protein CASSVGGPVSDIQYF.

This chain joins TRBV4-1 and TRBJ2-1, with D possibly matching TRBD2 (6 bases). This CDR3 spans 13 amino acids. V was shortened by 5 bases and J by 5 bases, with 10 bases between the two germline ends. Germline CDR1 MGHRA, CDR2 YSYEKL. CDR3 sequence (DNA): TGCGCCAGCAGCGATAGCGGTAACAATGAGCAGTTCTTC. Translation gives CASSDSGNNEQFF.

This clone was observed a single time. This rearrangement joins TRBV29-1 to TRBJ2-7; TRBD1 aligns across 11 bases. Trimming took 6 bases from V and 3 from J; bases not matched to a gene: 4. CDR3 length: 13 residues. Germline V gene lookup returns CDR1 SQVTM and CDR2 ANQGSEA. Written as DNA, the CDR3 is TGCAGCGTGTCCGGGACAGGGGGCTACGAGCAGTACTTC. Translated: CSVSGTGGYEQYF.

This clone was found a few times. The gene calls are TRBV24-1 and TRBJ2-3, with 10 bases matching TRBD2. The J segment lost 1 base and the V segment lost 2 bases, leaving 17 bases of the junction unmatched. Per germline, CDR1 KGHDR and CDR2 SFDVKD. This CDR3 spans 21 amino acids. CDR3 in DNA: TGTGCCACCAGTGATTCTGGCCCTAGCGGGAGAGGGGGCGATGGCACAGATACGCAGTATTTT. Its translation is CATSDSGPSGRGGDGTDTQYF.

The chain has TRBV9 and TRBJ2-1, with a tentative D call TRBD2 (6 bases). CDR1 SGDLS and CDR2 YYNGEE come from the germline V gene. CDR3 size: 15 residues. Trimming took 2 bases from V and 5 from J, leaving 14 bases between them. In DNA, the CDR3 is TGTGCCAGCAGCGTCGAGGAATGGGGGGACAATGAGCAGTTCTTC. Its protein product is CASSVEEWGDNEQFF.

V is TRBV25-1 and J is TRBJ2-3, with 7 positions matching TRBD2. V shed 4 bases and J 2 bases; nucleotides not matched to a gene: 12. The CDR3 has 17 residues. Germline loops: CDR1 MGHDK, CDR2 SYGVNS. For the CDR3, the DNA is TGTGCCAGCAGTGCGACTTGGTCTAGCGGAAACACAGATACGCAGTATTTT. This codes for CASSATWSSGNTDTQYF. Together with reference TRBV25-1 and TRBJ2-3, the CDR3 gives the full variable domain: EADIYQTPRYLVIGTGKKITLECSQTMGHDKMYWYQQDPGMELHLIHYSYGVNSTEKGDLSSESTVSRIRTEHFPLTLESARPSHTSQYLCASSATWSSGNTDTQYFGPGTRLTVL.

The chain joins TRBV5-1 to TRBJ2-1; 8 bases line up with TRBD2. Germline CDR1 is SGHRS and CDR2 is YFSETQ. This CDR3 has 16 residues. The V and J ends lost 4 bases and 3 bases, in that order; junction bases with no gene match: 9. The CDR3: CASSREGQPGYNEQFF. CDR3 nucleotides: TGCGCCAGCAGCCGGGAGGGTCAACCAGGCTACAATGAGCAGTTCTTC.

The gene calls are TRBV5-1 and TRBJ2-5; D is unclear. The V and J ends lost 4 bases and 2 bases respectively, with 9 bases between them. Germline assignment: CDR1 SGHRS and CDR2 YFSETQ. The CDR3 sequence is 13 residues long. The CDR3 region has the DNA TGCGCCAGCAGCCCACTTGTTCAAGAGACCCAGTACTTC. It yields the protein CASSPLVQETQYF.

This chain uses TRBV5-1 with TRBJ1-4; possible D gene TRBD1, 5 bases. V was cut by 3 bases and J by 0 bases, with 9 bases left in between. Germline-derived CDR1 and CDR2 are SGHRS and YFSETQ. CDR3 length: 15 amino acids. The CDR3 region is CASSYAGTTNEKLFF. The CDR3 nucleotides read TGCGCCAGCAGCTACGCAGGGACAACTAATGAAAAACTGTTTTTT.

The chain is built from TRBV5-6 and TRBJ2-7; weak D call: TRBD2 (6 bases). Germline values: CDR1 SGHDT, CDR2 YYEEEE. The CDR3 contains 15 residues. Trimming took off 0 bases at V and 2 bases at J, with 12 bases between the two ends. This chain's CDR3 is CASSLGREGPYEQYF. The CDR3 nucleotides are TGTGCCAGCAGCTTGGGGCGGGAAGGTCCCTACGAGCAGTACTTC.